A single sample is the source of the 27 T cell receptor beta chains below, sequenced in a study of T-cell reconstitution after alpha-beta-depleted transplantation in children. These receptors' antigens are unknown. Findings of the study overall: Counts and diversity of T cells one year after transplant came mostly from newly produced T cells.

The library targeted TCRbeta and was prepared with unique molecular identifiers. TCRdb called the PCR reads again in MiXCR, with one record for every CDR3 protein. The table shows fewer than 350,000 distinct CDR3 sequences, with approximately 7.3% occurring only once. Source: peripheral blood, taken 360 days after TCRalphabeta/CD19-depleted stem cell transplant. These TCRs come from a female patient aged 2 to 10 who had a stem cell transplant for Fanconi anemia, so the T cells may come from the graft donor.

There are many counts of this clonotype. The chain carries TRBV20-1 and TRBJ2-3; weak D call: TRBD2 (5 bases). Trimming left V 4 bases short and J 9 bases short, with 17 bases between. There are 13 residues in the CDR3. Germline CDR1 and CDR2: DFQATT and SNEGSKA (reference sequence). The CDR3: CSATLLITGTQYF. DNA of the CDR3: TGCAGTGCTACCCTGCTCATCACGGGGACGCAGTATTTT.

Worth noting for this clonotype: A clone one base away is much larger, so this may be a read error. The J gene is TRBJ2-2, the V gene TRBV28; TRBD2 aligns across 8 bases. J gave up 0 bases and V 1 base, and 10 bases lay outside the gene matches. The CDR3 sequence is 19 residues long. Germline values: CDR1 MDHEN, CDR2 SYDVKM. CDR3 nucleotide sequence: TGTGCCAGCAGTTTATTGGGACTAGTGGGAACTTCGAACACCGGGGAGCTGTTTTTT. This codes for CASSLLGLVGTSNTGELFF.

The rearrangement links TRBV6-4 to TRBJ2-7; D uncertain. Trimming pared 4 bases from V and 5 bases from J, leaving 6 bases between. The CDR3 consists of 11 residues. Germline lookup yields CDR1 MRHNA and CDR2 SNTAGT. CDR3 protein: CASSGMHEQYV. The CDR3, as DNA: TGTGCCAGCAGTGGGATGCACGAGCAGTACGTC.

This clonotype was seen repeatedly, ten times or more. The gene calls are TRBV6-2 or TRBV6-3 and TRBJ1-1; D call uncertain. This CDR3 has 14 residues. V was shortened by 4 bases and J by 5 bases, with 14 bases between the two germline ends. Germline V gene sequence: CDR1 MNHEY, CDR2 SVGEGT. CDR3 DNA sequence: TGTGCCAGCAGTTCTTTGGGGAAACTGACTGAAGCTTTCTTT. Protein sequence: CASSSLGKLTEAFF.

Ten or more counts support this clonotype. The chain joins TRBV6-5 to TRBJ2-7; D not resolved. The germline gives CDR1 MNHEY, CDR2 SVGAGI. The V end lost 2 bases, the J end lost 0 bases, and 8 bases lay between the germline ends. The CDR3 covers 14 residues. This CDR3 reads CASSYSQSSYEQYV. The DNA for the CDR3 is TGTGCCAGCAGTTACAGTCAGAGCTCCTACGAGCAGTACGTC.

This clonotype was counted many times. V and J are TRBV12-3 or TRBV12-4 and TRBJ1-1, with unresolved D. The V end lost 0 bases, the J end lost 11 bases, and 10 bases lay between the germline ends. The CDR3 has 12 residues. The CDR3 sequence is CASSLARRRAFF. DNA of the CDR3: TGTGCCAGCAGTTTAGCCCGGAGAAGGGCTTTCTTT.

Ten or more counts support this clonotype. As DNA, the CDR3 is TGCAGTGCTAGAGATTTTTTTGTCACTGAAGCTTTCTTT. Its protein is CSARDFFVTEAFF. The chain is built from TRBV20-1 and TRBJ1-1; D gene unclear. The CDR3 is made up of 13 amino acids. Germline values: CDR1 DFQATT, CDR2 SNEGSKA (reference sequence). Trimming took off 0 bases at V and 4 bases at J, with 9 bases between the two ends.

This clonotype occurred a few times. This rearrangement joins TRBV5-1 to TRBJ1-3; D unclear. The CDR3 sequence is 16 residues long. The germline CDR1 and CDR2 sequences are SGHRS and YFSETQ. V was clipped by 2 bases and J by 0 bases, with 12 bases between them. Here the CDR3 reads CASSFVPKGSGNTIYF. CDR3 bases: TGCGCCAGCAGCTTCGTACCAAAGGGCTCTGGAAACACCATATATTTT.

At least ten counts were recorded for this clonotype. The chain recombines TRBV2 with TRBJ1-5, with D hard to call. The germline V and J ends were trimmed by 7 bases and 3 bases, with 10 bases remaining between them. There are 13 residues in the CDR3. The germline V gene encodes CDR1 SNHLY and CDR2 FYNNEI. This CDR3 is CASKGPNNQPQHF. The CDR3 bases are TGTGCCAGCAAGGGCCCAAACAATCAGCCCCAGCATTTT.

The gene calls are TRBV7-9 and TRBJ2-2; TRBD2 is a possible D gene (5 bases). V was trimmed by 1 base and J by 4 bases, leaving 7 bases between them. Per germline, CDR1 SEHNR and CDR2 FQNEAQ (reference sequence). This CDR3 region has 14 residues. CDR3 DNA: TGTGCCAGCAGCTTAGGCGGGCTCACCGGGGAGCTGTTTTTT. Translating gives CASSLGGLTGELFF.

The chain employs TRBV6-5 and TRBJ2-7; the D call may be TRBD1 or TRBD2 (6 bases each). This CDR3 contains 13 residues. Trimming stripped 3 bases from V and 5 bases from J, with 11 bases between. Per germline, CDR1 MNHEY and CDR2 SVGAGI. CDR3 residues: CASSYGGRDEQYF. The CDR3 nucleotides are TGTGCCAGCAGTTATGGGGGGCGCGACGAGCAGTACTTC.

There are a few counts of this clonotype. The J gene is TRBJ2-4, the V gene TRBV27; TRBD1 matches 8 bases. The CDR3 length is 17 residues. Germline CDR1 is MNHEY and CDR2 is SMNVEV (reference sequence). V gave up 3 bases and J gave up 9 bases; unmatched junction bases: 16. In DNA form, the CDR3 reads TGTGCCAGCAGTTTCCCCCCGGGACAGGCCGCGGCTTGCATTCAGTACTTC. Protein sequence: CASSFPPGQAAACIQYF.

This clonotype appeared many times. This chain uses TRBV20-1 with TRBJ2-2, with TRBD1 matching 7 bases. The J segment lost 6 bases and the V segment lost 5 bases, leaving 9 bases of the junction unmatched. The germline CDR1 and CDR2 sequences are DFQATT and SNEGSKA (reference sequence). The CDR3 is made up of 14 amino acids. Here the CDR3 DNA reads TGCAGTGCTGGAAAAGACAGGGACCCCGGGGAGCTGTTTTTT. It translates to CSAGKDRDPGELFF.

This clonotype showed up just a few times. This sequence joins TRBV6-2 or TRBV6-3 and TRBJ2-5, with TRBD2 matching 7 bases. Losses at the gene ends were 5 bases for V and 2 bases for J; bases not matched to a gene: 11. The CDR3 has 16 amino acids. Germline V CDR1 and CDR2: MNHEY, SVGEGT. CDR3 amino acids: CASSPRRRGGQETQYF. CDR3 DNA: TGTGCCAGCAGTCCCCGTCGTCGCGGGGGTCAAGAGACCCAGTACTTC.

This clonotype has ten or more counts. The CDR3: CASSYSASPDTQYF. For the CDR3, the DNA is TGTGCCAGCAGTTACTCGGCCTCCCCAGATACGCAGTATTTT. This chain links TRBV6-2 or TRBV6-3 with TRBJ2-3; D remains unclear. The germline V gene encodes CDR1 MNHEY and CDR2 SVGEGT. V was pared by 0 bases and J by 4 bases, with 8 bases between. The CDR3 runs to 14 residues.

This clonotype showed up many times. The rearrangement links TRBV3-1 to TRBJ2-2; tentative D call: TRBD1 (5 bases). Trimming left V 2 bases short and J 8 bases short, with 15 bases between. The CDR3 runs to 15 residues. Per germline, CDR1 LGHDT and CDR2 YNNKEL (reference sequence). CDR3 coding DNA: TGTGCCAGCAGCCAATTTGCAGGGTACCAGGGGGAGCTGTTTTTT. Its translation: CASSQFAGYQGELFF.

This clonotype has only a few counts. This chain joins TRBV20-1 and TRBJ1-2, with 7 nucleotides matching TRBD1. Trimming at V came to 5 bases and at J to 7 bases, leaving 13 bases not matched to a gene. CDR3 length equals 14 residues. Per germline, CDR1 DFQATT and CDR2 SNEGSKA (reference sequence). Here the CDR3 DNA reads TGCAGTGCTTCTCAAGGGGGCAGGGTGTTTGGCTACACCTTC. Amino acids: CSASQGGRVFGYTF.

The CDR3, as DNA: TGCAGTGCTAGCCGGGCAGGGGGAGATACGCAGTATTTT. Translation gives CSASRAGGDTQYF. J is TRBJ2-3 and V is TRBV20-1; the match to TRBD1 covers 7 bases. The germline V gene has CDR1 DFQATT and CDR2 SNEGSKA (reference sequence). The V and J ends lost 3 bases and 5 bases, in that order; junction bases with no gene match: 5. The CDR3 contains 13 residues.

V gene TRBV7-3 combines with J gene TRBJ2-2; 12 nucleotides align to TRBD2. Trimming removed 5 bases from V and 7 bases from J; junction bases left unmatched: 11. Germline V gene lookup returns CDR1 SGHTA and CDR2 FQGTGA. This CDR3 comprises 17 residues. The DNA for the CDR3 is TGTGCCAGCAGCGCTGCTAGCGGGGGGGGCCTTGTCGGGGAGCTGTTTTTT. It translates to CASSAASGGGLVGELFF. The variable domain in full, with the rest retrieved from reference TRBV7-3 and TRBJ2-2, is GAGVSQTPSNKVTEKGKYVELRCDPISGHTALYWYRQSLGQGPEFLIYFQGTGAADDSGLPNDRFFAVRPEGSVSTLKIQRTERGDSAVYLCASSAASGGGLVGELFFGEGSRLTVL.

A few counts support this clonotype. The chain couples TRBV11-2 to TRBJ1-1; D gene uncertain. The CDR3 spans 15 residues. V was clipped by 4 bases and J by 0 bases, with 12 bases between them. Germline CDR1 reads SGHAT; CDR2 reads FQNNGV. This chain's CDR3 is CASSSLAGLNTEAFF. The DNA of the CDR3 is TGTGCCAGCAGCTCGCTTGCGGGTCTGAACACTGAAGCTTTCTTT.

Here the CDR3 DNA reads TGTGCCAGCAGTGGGGAGCAGGACCGAACGAATGAGCAGTTCTTC. Amino acid sequence: CASSGEQDRTNEQFF. The rearrangement uses TRBV27 and TRBJ2-1, with TRBD2 as a possible D gene (5 bases). The CDR3 runs 15 residues. Germline V gene data show CDR1 as MNHEY and CDR2 as SMNVEV (reference sequence). With 5 bases removed from V and 7 bases from J, the gap between germline ends came to 18 bases.

In this sample, this clonotype turned up many times. V usage is TRBV12-3 or TRBV12-4 and J usage is TRBJ2-2, with a tentative D call TRBD1 (5 bases). CDR3 length: 16 residues. V was clipped by 2 bases and J by 5 bases, with 15 bases between them. The CDR3 sequence is CASSLYWGRVTGELFF. The CDR3 region has the DNA TGTGCCAGCAGTTTATATTGGGGCAGGGTAACCGGGGAGCTGTTTTTT.

This clonotype was recorded at least ten times. The DNA of the CDR3 is TGCAGTGCAAAGACAGATTCCTACAATGAGCAGTTCTTC. This encodes CSAKTDSYNEQFF. V usage is TRBV20-1 and J usage is TRBJ2-1, with D perhaps matching TRBD1 (5 bases). CDR1 DFQATT and CDR2 SNEGSKA come from the germline V gene (reference sequence). This CDR3 has 13 residues. Trimming took off 6 bases at V and 1 base at J, with 10 bases between the two ends.

This clonotype has only a few counts. The chain employs TRBV6-5 and TRBJ2-3; a possible D gene is TRBD2 (6 bases). The germline V gene has CDR1 MNHEY and CDR2 SVGAGI. The ends were cut back, 5 bases at V and 3 bases at J, with 15 bases in the middle. The CDR3 runs 15 residues. CDR3 sequence reads: CASSLLPAGTDTQYF. The CDR3 DNA reads TGTGCCAGCAGTCTACTCCCTGCGGGAACAGATACGCAGTATTTT.

At least ten counts were recorded for this clonotype. V is TRBV11-2 and J is TRBJ1-2; the match to TRBD1 covers 9 bases. The CDR3 consists of 13 residues. Germline V lookup: CDR1 SGHAT, CDR2 FQNNGV. The junction had 2 bases not matched to a gene; V was cut back by 0 bases and J by 9 bases. In DNA, the CDR3 is TGTGCCAGCAGCTTAGAACAGGGGGCGAGCTACACCTTC. Translating gives CASSLEQGASYTF.

This clonotype was seen repeatedly, ten times or more. The J gene is TRBJ2-1, the V gene TRBV20-1; a weak D match, TRBD2 (6 bases). V lost 0 bases and J 6 bases, leaving 18 bases between the germline ends. Germline CDR1 and CDR2: DFQATT and SNEGSKA (reference sequence). There are 16 residues in the CDR3. The CDR3 bases are TGCAGTGCTAGAGATTTAGCGGTTGGAGGATTCAATGAGCAGTTCTTC. Encoded protein: CSARDLAVGGFNEQFF.

There are many counts of this clonotype. The chain recombines TRBV11-2 with TRBJ2-7; 7 bases align to TRBD1. The CDR3 runs to 15 residues. Germline V CDR1 and CDR2: SGHAT, FQNNGV. The V gene end was trimmed by 1 base and the J gene end by 3 bases; junction bases not matched to a gene: 6. This CDR3 is CASSLGVTGSYEQYF. Written as DNA, the CDR3 is TGTGCCAGCAGCTTAGGGGTGACAGGGAGCTACGAGCAGTACTTC.